Described below is a single T cell receptor (beta chain) sequence and its context. Antigen unknown. Looked up from germline, CDR1 is KGHDR and CDR2 is SFDVKD. CDR3 length: 12 amino acids. Losses at the gene ends were 9 bases for V and 4 bases for J; bases not matched to a gene: 4. This sample was taken from a study of T cell responses to AZD1222 COVID-19 vaccine. Overall study results and limits: When two AZD1222 doses had been given, Spike-specific TCR breadth and depth rose. Only after the peak T cell response were repertoires sampled. Reportedly, nearly half of unique spike TCRs recognized epitopes outside B.1.351/B.1.1.7 mutations.

Sequenced by immunoSEQ multiplex PCR; TCRdb stores in-frame clones only, minus some. This sample has about 140,000 clones; 92% occur once, and the top ten carry roughly 3.5%. The chain is built from TRBV24-1 and TRBJ1-2, with 7 bases aligning to TRBD1. The TCR comes from an adult who received the AZD1222 COVID-19 vaccine. The sequenced sample was peripheral blood, obtained 28 days after the second AZD1222 dose. The CDR3 DNA follows: TGTGCCACCGGGGACAGACTCTATGGCTACACCTTC. It codes for CATGDRLYGYTF.